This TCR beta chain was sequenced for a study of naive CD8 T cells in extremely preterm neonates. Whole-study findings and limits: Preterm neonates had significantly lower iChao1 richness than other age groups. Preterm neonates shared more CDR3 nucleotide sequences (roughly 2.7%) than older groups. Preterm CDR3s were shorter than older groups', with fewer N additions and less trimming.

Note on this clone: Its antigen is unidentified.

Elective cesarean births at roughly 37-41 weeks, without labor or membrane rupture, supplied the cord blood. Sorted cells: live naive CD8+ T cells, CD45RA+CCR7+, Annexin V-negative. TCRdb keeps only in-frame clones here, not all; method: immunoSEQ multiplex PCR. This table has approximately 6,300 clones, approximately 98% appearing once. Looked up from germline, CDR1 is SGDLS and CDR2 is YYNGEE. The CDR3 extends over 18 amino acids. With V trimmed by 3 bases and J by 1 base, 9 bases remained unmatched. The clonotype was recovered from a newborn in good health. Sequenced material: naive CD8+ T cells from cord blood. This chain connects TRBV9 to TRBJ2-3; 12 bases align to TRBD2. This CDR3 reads CASSAVSRLAGGTDTQYF. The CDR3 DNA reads TGTGCCAGCAGCGCGGTGTCGAGACTAGCGGGAGGCACAGATACGCAGTATTTT.